This T cell receptor beta chain emerged from a study of blood T cell repertoires in COVID-19 (dated by TCRdb to the early 2020s). Concerning the study at large: Samples from collaborators originated in the United States, Italy and Spain and spanned both the acute and convalescent phases of COVID-19. The material from the prospective study consisted of cDNA or gDNA derived from T cells, B-cell-depleted T cells, or PBMCs. The dataset comprised deeply sampled blood TCRbeta repertoires from subjects exposed to, actively infected with, or recovered from COVID-19. A freely available public database, intended as a resource for researchers studying the immune response to SARS-CoV-2, is where the repertoires were released. The samples were drawn from two sources: the first 160 participants of the ongoing ImmuneRACE study, and 1,000 to 1,500 subjects contributed by 6 global collaborators. A de-identified subject ID, COVID-19 status, age in years and sex were almost always included in the sample metadata. Where available, HLA class I and class II types were obtained from metadata supplied by the sample provider rather than from assay-based typing.

TCRbeta CDR3 regions were amplified from genomic DNA using the immunoSEQ Assay, a bias-controlled multiplex PCR. The paper's data handling went like this. The number of nucleated cells in each sample was estimated by amplification of reference gene primers within the assay. To quantify the absolute abundance of each unique TCRbeta CDR3 rearrangement, sequence reads were collapsed and filtered. Productive Simpson clonality was computed per sample as the square root of Simpson's diversity index over productive rearrangements. Sourced from immuneACCESS, this table was stored by TCRdb with only in-frame sequences that have V and J called. A share of the clones is absent; for the studies checked, an unresolved V gene accounts for under half, and the remainder has no known explanation. That table furnishes V, J and clone size, whereas the DNA furnished D and trimming. The sample contains 270,000 or so clones, about four fifths of them found a single time. The ten largest clones add up to roughly 3.1% of the sample.

As to this clone: This clone's antigen is unknown. Per-base quality was not reported, and no clone a single base away is much larger than it.

Each collaborating institution followed its own protocols to collect whole blood in K2EDTA tubes. Collaborator samples were shipped for TCRbeta analysis as frozen whole blood, isolated PBMCs, or DNA extracted from either sample type. V is pared back by 5 bases and J by 3 bases, with 14 bases lying between the germline termini. As encoded in the germline V gene, CDR1 is KGHSH while CDR2 is LQKENI. From the cysteine through the phenylalanine, the CDR3 covers 14 amino acids. Of all the DNA, just the CDR3 is kept, 42 bases in frame from base 1. The paper's findings and limits, for the study overall: The quantity of clinical and demographic metadata differed by source and by participant and was supplied without curation.

The sample taken for sequencing was peripheral blood. The receptor comes from a woman aged 18 to 35 with acute or convalescent COVID-19. The V and J genes are TRBV18 and TRBJ2-7; TRBD1 is perhaps the D gene, given 6 matching bases. The DNA is TGTGCCAGCTCAGGGGCAGGGGAGAGCTACGAGCAGTACTTC. Translated, it gives CASSGAGESYEQYF.